This T cell receptor (beta chain) came from a study of T cell changes during pregnancy in multiple sclerosis. Germline-derived CDR1 and CDR2 are MDHEN and SYDVKM. CDR3 length: 15 amino acids. V lost 8 bases, J lost 1 base, and 15 bases lay in between. This table comes from immunoSEQ multiplex PCR, and its TCRdb copy is limited to in-frame clones, with some not included. This sample has about 97,000 clones, with 90% found just once. This clonotype was sampled from a female donor in good health, enrolled as a control in a pregnancy study. This chain connects TRBV28 to TRBJ2-4; unclear D gene. The source material was peripheral blood, sampled in the second trimester of pregnancy. The CDR3 bases are TGTGCCAGCGCTTTCTTAAGCGCGGCCAAAAACATTCAGTACTTC. Its protein product is CASAFLSAAKNIQYF.